One and the same sample provided the 20 T cell receptor beta chains below, sequenced in a study of T cell repertoires in cytomegalovirus infection. TCRdb re-called the reads with MiXCR, one entry per CDR3 protein. The table shows fewer than 350,000 distinct CDR3 sequences, with 15% to 20% occurring only once. Sequences were obtained from PBMCs. These receptors all stem from a human donor in good health (CMV status not recorded). Some clones in this sample may be carry-over from other donors' samples.

This clonotype came up a few times. V and J are TRBV18 and TRBJ2-1; D possibly matches TRBD1 or TRBD2 (6 bases each). Germline CDR1 reads KGHSH; CDR2 reads LQKENI. V lost 3 bases and J lost 6, with 15 bases in between. The CDR3 is 15 residues long. The CDR3 DNA reads TGTGCCAGCTCACCGGGGGGCCGGGAAGCCAATGAGCAGTTCTTC. Residues: CASSPGGREANEQFF.

There are many counts of this clonotype. V is TRBV7-2 and J is TRBJ2-2; D unresolved. The V and J ends lost 2 bases and 1 base respectively, with 11 bases between them. The CDR3 has 16 residues. CDR1 is SGHTA, CDR2 FQGNSA, per germline. CDR3 amino acids: CASSLTHPKNTGELFF. As DNA, the CDR3 is TGTGCCAGCAGCTTAACCCACCCCAAGAACACCGGGGAGCTGTTTTTT. The full variable domain, completed using reference TRBV7-2 and TRBJ2-2, is GAGVSQSPSNKVTEKGKDVELRCDPISGHTALYWYRQSLGQGLEFLIYFQGNSAPDKSGLPSDRFSAERTGGSVSTLTIQRTQQEDSAVYLCASSLTHPKNTGELFFGEGSRLTVL.

The chain is built from TRBV12-3 or TRBV12-4 and TRBJ2-4; 7 nucleotides align to TRBD1. The CDR3 runs 16 residues. With V trimmed by 2 bases and J by 7 bases, 11 bases remained unmatched. As DNA, the CDR3 is TGTGCCAGCAGTTTAATAGGGGGCGAAGGTTGGAACATTCAGTACTTC. Translating gives CASSLIGGEGWNIQYF.

This clonotype was picked up many times. The chain is built from TRBV7-9 and TRBJ2-5; no firm D call. The V end was cut by 0 bases, the J end by 5 bases, with 7 bases between. Germline lookup yields CDR1 SEHNR and CDR2 FQNEAQ (reference sequence). This CDR3 comprises 13 residues. CDR3 loop: CASSLAGSETQYF. CDR3 in DNA: TGTGCCAGCAGCTTAGCAGGCTCGGAGACCCAGTACTTC.

CDR3 residues: CASSTSAGDQETQYF. The CDR3 DNA is TGTGCCAGCTCCACGTCGGCGGGGGACCAAGAGACCCAGTACTTC. The rearrangement uses TRBV9 and TRBJ2-5, with 7 bases identical to TRBD2. Per germline, CDR1 SGDLS and CDR2 YYNGEE. The CDR3 totals 15 residues. V lost 7 bases, J lost 0 bases, and 9 bases stayed unmatched.

CDR3 coding DNA: TGCAGTGCTAAGACAGGGGGCTCCTATAATTCACCCCTCCACTTT. Its translation is CSAKTGGSYNSPLHF. This chain uses TRBV20-1 with TRBJ1-6; 9 nucleotides align to TRBD1. Germline V gene lookup returns CDR1 DFQATT and CDR2 SNEGSKA (reference sequence). This CDR3 has 15 residues. The J segment lost 0 bases and the V segment lost 4 bases, leaving 1 base of the junction unmatched.

This clonotype was counted only a few times. The V call is TRBV18, the J call TRBJ1-2; D perhaps matches TRBD1 (5 bases). CDR1 is KGHSH and CDR2 is LQKENI in the germline V gene. The CDR3 covers 14 residues. V shed 3 bases and J shed 4 bases, with 12 bases lying between them. The CDR3 loop reads CASSPRDAAYGYTF. CDR3 sequence (DNA): TGTGCCAGCTCACCGAGGGACGCCGCCTATGGCTACACCTTC. Filled out from reference TRBV18 and TRBJ1-2, the complete variable domain reads NAGVMQNPRHLVRRRGQEARLRCSPMKGHSHVYWYRQLPEEGLKFMVYLQKENIIDESGMPKERFSAEFPKEGPSILRIQQVVRGDSAAYFCASSPRDAAYGYTFGSGTRLTVV.

V and J are TRBV7-9 and TRBJ1-2; 7 bases are a match to TRBD1. V shed 1 base, J shed 6 bases, and the junction held 8 bases outside the gene matches. The CDR3 loop spans 15 amino acids. The germline CDR1 and CDR2 sequences are SEHNR and FQNEAQ (reference sequence). The CDR3 DNA reads TGTGCCAGCAGCTTAGAACAGGGGCTCGATGATGGCTACACCTTC. It yields the protein CASSLEQGLDDGYTF.

Many counts were recorded for this clonotype. The rearrangement joins TRBV6-1 to TRBJ2-7; possibly TRBD2 for D (5 bases). Per germline, CDR1 MNHNS and CDR2 SASEGT. The CDR3 totals 13 residues. V was clipped by 11 bases and J by 3 bases, with 17 bases between them. The CDR3 region has the DNA TGTGCCCCCGCGGGCGGGTTCAACTACGAGCAGTACTTC. Translation: CAPAGGFNYEQYF.

V gene TRBV18 combines with J gene TRBJ1-2; the D is unclear. The CDR3 length is 15 residues. Germline loops: CDR1 KGHSH, CDR2 LQKENI. Trimming removed 2 bases at V and 1 base at J, with 11 bases between. Written as DNA, the CDR3 is TGTGCCAGCTCACCAGCGGTAGGCAGTAACTATGGCTACACCTTC. It encodes CASSPAVGSNYGYTF.

The chain employs TRBV27 and TRBJ2-7; 7 positions agree with TRBD2. Unmatched junction bases numbered 14, after V lost 4 bases and J lost 2 bases. Germline V gene data show CDR1 as MNHEY and CDR2 as SMNVEV (reference sequence). This CDR3 comprises 17 residues. The CDR3 nucleotides read TGTGCCAGCAGTTGGGCTTTACGGGGGGTCGAAACCTACGAGCAGTACTTC. This gives the protein CASSWALRGVETYEQYF.

This clonotype was detected only a few times. The gene calls are TRBV10-3 and TRBJ2-6; D gene uncertain. The CDR3 is 16 residues long. In germline, CDR1 is ENHRY, CDR2 SYGVKD. Trimming removed 2 bases at V and 0 bases at J, with 8 bases between. This CDR3 reads CAISEGQPSGANVLTF. Written as DNA, the CDR3 is TGTGCCATCAGTGAGGGGCAGCCCTCTGGGGCCAACGTCCTGACTTTC.

The chain has TRBV19 and TRBJ2-7; D possibly corresponds to TRBD1 (6 bases). The CDR3 length is 15 residues. V lost 4 bases, J lost 6 bases, and 19 bases lay in between. The germline V gene has CDR1 LNHDA and CDR2 SQIVND (reference sequence). The CDR3 here is CASSSSRQAGREQYF. CDR3 in DNA: TGTGCCAGTAGTAGTTCCCGACAGGCCGGGCGCGAGCAGTACTTC. The full variable domain, in which reference TRBV19 and TRBJ2-7 provide the parts outside the CDR3, is DGGITQSPKYLFRKEGQNVTLSCEQNLNHDAMYWYRQDPGQGLRLIYYSQIVNDFQKGDIAEGYSVSREKKESFPLTVTSAQKNPTAFYLCASSSSRQAGREQYFGPGTRLTVT.

This clonotype was detected only once. The rearrangement uses TRBV20-1 and TRBJ1-4; possible D gene TRBD1, 6 bases. V gave up 5 bases and J gave up 2 bases, with 9 bases separating them. Germline CDR1 reads DFQATT; CDR2 reads SNEGSKA (reference sequence). The CDR3 runs 13 residues. The chain's CDR3 is CSAGGLTNEKLFF. DNA of the CDR3: TGCAGTGCTGGGGGGCTGACTAATGAAAAACTGTTTTTT.

On this clonotype itself: Relative to the germline gene, one junction end is altered; a read error may explain this. The chain recombines TRBV4-1 with TRBJ2-2; D unresolved. The CDR3 contains 16 residues. Germline loops: CDR1 MGHRA, CDR2 YSYEKL. The CDR3 nucleotides are TGTGCCAGCAGCCAAGATTTAGTAGGGAACACCGGGGAGCTGTTTTTT. It codes for CASSQDLVGNTGELFF.

In its sample, this clonotype was seen a few times. This chain connects TRBV6-1 to TRBJ2-3; TRBD1 agrees at 8 bases. This CDR3 has 15 residues. Germline-derived CDR1 and CDR2 are MNHNS and SASEGT. The trim removed 1 base at V and 3 bases at J, leaving 3 bases unmatched. CDR3: CASSEGQGLTDTQYF. The DNA of the CDR3 is TGTGCCAGCAGTGAAGGACAGGGGTTGACAGATACGCAGTATTTT.

The rearrangement joins TRBV6-2 or TRBV6-3 to TRBJ2-1, with D tentatively TRBD2 (6 bases). The CDR3 is 12 residues long. Per germline, CDR1 MNHEY and CDR2 SVGEGT. The ends were cut back, 7 bases at V and 7 bases at J, with 11 bases in the middle. CDR3: CASTSGVNEQFF. CDR3 in DNA: TGTGCCAGCACCTCGGGGGTTAATGAGCAGTTCTTC.

This chain joins TRBV15 and TRBJ1-3, with 7 bases that match TRBD1. Unmatched junction bases numbered 3, after V lost 4 bases and J lost 0 bases. CDR1 LNHNV and CDR2 YYDKDF come from the germline V gene (reference sequence). The CDR3 is made up of 15 amino acids. Here the CDR3 reads CATSKWDSSGNTIYF. In nucleotides, the CDR3 is TGTGCCACCAGCAAGTGGGACAGCTCTGGAAACACCATATATTTT.

This sequence joins TRBV6-6 and TRBJ1-1; perhaps TRBD1 as D (5 bases). Germline CDR1 MNHNY, CDR2 SVGAGI (reference sequence). V was clipped by 4 bases and J by 0 bases, with 12 bases between them. This CDR3 has 15 amino acids. The CDR3 reads CASSSRDLMNTEAFF. The CDR3 nucleotides read TGTGCCAGCAGTTCCAGGGACCTTATGAACACTGAAGCTTTCTTT.

This chain joins TRBV7-9 and TRBJ2-1, with D perhaps TRBD2 (6 bases). The length of the CDR3 is 14 residues. Germline V lookup: CDR1 SEHNR, CDR2 FQNEAQ (reference sequence). V shed 0 bases and J shed 10 bases, with 13 bases lying between them. CDR3 in DNA: TGTGCCAGCAGCTTAGCGGCAGGGAGGAACGAGCAGTTCTTC. Translation gives CASSLAAGRNEQFF.